The 5 T cell receptor beta chains in this list originate from one sample, sequenced in a study of regulatory T cells in long-lasting Graves disease. As to time point: newly diagnosed GD, antithyroid drugs for less than 3 months. RNA isolated from PBMCs was used to make the TCR library. The authors built TCR beta libraries using iRepertoire HTBI primers and Arm-PCR of CDR3 regions. TCRdb passed the multiplex PCR reads through MiXCR, listing each CDR3 protein once. The repertoire holds roughly 400,000 distinct CDR3 sequences, with approximately 15% as singletons. This same sample was also taken into another study, of T cells in Graves' hyperthyroidism and ophthalmopathy.

The sequencing here drew on peripheral blood mononuclear cells (PBMCs), taken at new diagnosis, from a patient treated with antithyroid drugs. Receptors originate from a woman aged 40 to 50 with Graves disease.

In this sample, this clonotype turned up many times. V and J are TRBV27 and TRBJ2-5, with D perhaps TRBD1 (6 bases). CDR1 MNHEY and CDR2 SMNVEV come from the germline V gene (reference sequence). The CDR3 contains 16 residues. V was trimmed by 4 bases and J by 5 bases, leaving 20 bases between them. CDR3 DNA: TGTGCCAGCAGTTCCCCGGACAGCCCCAGAGGGGAGACCCAGTACTTC. Translated, it gives CASSSPDSPRGETQYF.

This clonotype came up a few times. V usage is TRBV12-3 or TRBV12-4 and J usage is TRBJ1-3; D remains unclear. The CDR3 runs 15 residues. Trimming pared 3 bases from V and 0 bases from J, leaving 9 bases between. CDR3 in DNA: TGTGCCAGCAGTTTGACCCTCCTCTCTGGAAACACCATATATTTT. It specifies CASSLTLLSGNTIYF.

The chain is built from TRBV28 and TRBJ1-1; tentatively, D is TRBD1 (6 bases). V lost 2 bases to trimming and J lost 4 bases, with 14 bases between them. The CDR3 contains 15 residues. The V gene's germline CDR1 is MDHEN and CDR2 SYDVKM. The CDR3 nucleotides read TGTGCCAGCAGTTTAGGGGGGGCGGGGAGCACTGAAGCTTTCTTT. This sequence encodes CASSLGGAGSTEAFF.

There are a few counts of this clonotype. The genes are TRBV30 and TRBJ2-1; unclear D gene. This CDR3 contains 15 residues. Looked up from germline, CDR1 is GTSNPN and CDR2 is SVGIG (reference sequence). Trimming shortened V by 1 base and J by 2 bases, and 12 bases separated the two germline ends. CDR3 in DNA: TGTGCCTGGAGTGCGGGTTTGGAGCCCTACAATGAGCAGTTCTTC. It encodes CAWSAGLEPYNEQFF.

This clonotype was counted a few times. The chain uses TRBV15 and TRBJ1-1, with D unclear. Trimming cost V 0 bases and J 1 base, with 6 bases left between them. The CDR3 runs 14 residues. Germline CDR1 reads LNHNV; CDR2 reads YYDKDF (reference sequence). CDR3 nucleotides: TGTGCCACCAGCAGAGATCTGTGGAACACTGAAGCTTTCTTT. This gives the protein CATSRDLWNTEAFF.